This passage covers 23 T cell receptor beta chains from one sample sequenced in a study of PD-L1 blockade in urothelial cancer. Described time point: pretreatment peripheral blood. TCRdb's table, derived via immunoSEQ multiplex PCR, lists solely in-frame clones and lacks some. The repertoire holds about 45,000 clones, with about 88% as singletons. The source material was PBMCs, sampled around atezolizumab (anti-PD-L1) treatment. The receptors stem from a donor at least 40 years old with urothelial cancer.

The chain recombines TRBV19 with TRBJ2-2; D possibly corresponds to TRBD2 (6 bases). V gave up 7 bases and J gave up 5 bases, with 17 bases separating them. CDR3 size: 15 residues. Germline V lookup: CDR1 LNHDA, CDR2 SQIVND (reference sequence). The CDR3 protein is CASTPFGSGTGELFF. CDR3 nucleotide sequence: TGTGCCAGTACCCCTTTCGGGAGCGGGACCGGGGAGCTGTTTTTT.

The chain has TRBV30 and TRBJ1-3, with no clear D. This CDR3 region has 15 residues. Germline loops: CDR1 GTSNPN, CDR2 SVGIG (reference sequence). V was pared by 2 bases and J by 0 bases, with 11 bases between. The CDR3 sequence is CAWSPQAYSGNTIYF. CDR3 sequence (DNA): TGTGCCTGGAGTCCGCAGGCCTACTCTGGAAACACCATATATTTT.

The chain recombines TRBV5-1 with TRBJ2-3, with 15 nucleotides matching TRBD2. Per germline, CDR1 SGHRS and CDR2 YFSETQ. The length of the CDR3 is 18 residues. V shed 3 bases, J shed 1 base, and the junction held 6 bases outside the gene matches. The CDR3 sequence is CASSSGLAGGWGTDTQYF. The CDR3 DNA sequence: TGCGCCAGCAGCTCCGGACTAGCGGGAGGGTGGGGCACAGATACGCAGTATTTT. The complete variable domain, with remaining parts taken from reference TRBV5-1 and TRBJ2-3, reads KAGVTQTPRYLIKTRGQQVTLSCSPISGHRSVSWYQQTPGQGLQFLFEYFSETQRNKGNFPGRFSGRQFSNSRSEMNVSTLELGDSALYLCASSSGLAGGWGTDTQYFGPGTRLTVL.

This rearrangement joins TRBV28 to TRBJ2-5, with TRBD1 matching over 10 bases. J lost 1 base, V lost 10 bases, and 3 bases had no gene match. There are 13 residues in the CDR3. Germline CDR1 MDHEN, CDR2 SYDVKM. The CDR3, as DNA: TGTGCCACCTGGACAGGGGGCCAAGAGACCCAGTACTTC. It yields the protein CATWTGGQETQYF.

The chain couples TRBV30 to TRBJ2-7; D possibly corresponds to TRBD2 (5 bases). The length of the CDR3 is 13 residues. V was clipped by 4 bases and J by 6 bases, with 16 bases between them. Germline CDR1 reads GTSNPN; CDR2 reads SVGIG (reference sequence). The CDR3 is CAWTRPNGVEQYF. CDR3 coding DNA: TGTGCCTGGACCAGACCAAACGGGGTCGAGCAGTACTTC.

The rearrangement joins TRBV19 to TRBJ2-7, with a tentative D call TRBD1 (5 bases). The CDR3 covers 13 residues. Trimming stripped 3 bases from V and 6 bases from J, with 12 bases between. CDR1 LNHDA and CDR2 SQIVND come from the germline V gene (reference sequence). CDR3 sequence reads: CASSMGLGREQYF. Here the CDR3 DNA reads TGTGCCAGTAGTATGGGGCTCGGGCGCGAGCAGTACTTC.

The chain links TRBV5-4 to TRBJ1-1; D is possibly TRBD1 (5 bases). Germline CDR1 and CDR2: SGHNT and YYREEE (reference sequence). Trimming pared 0 bases from V and 8 bases from J, leaving 17 bases between. The CDR3 extends over 15 amino acids. The CDR3: CASSLGSGREYEAFF. The CDR3 coding sequence is TGTGCCAGCAGCTTGGGGTCTGGCAGGGAATACGAAGCTTTCTTT.

The chain employs TRBV2 and TRBJ1-5; no clear D gene. CDR3 length: 16 amino acids. Trimming took off 3 bases at V and 0 bases at J, with 12 bases between the two ends. Germline assignment: CDR1 SNHLY and CDR2 FYNNEI. CDR3 in amino acids: CASSDGQDFSNQPQHF. Written as DNA, the CDR3 is TGTGCCAGCAGTGATGGCCAGGACTTTAGCAATCAGCCCCAGCATTTT.

The gene calls are TRBV30 and TRBJ2-7, with TRBD2 matching over 11 bases. There are 17 residues in the CDR3. V lost 8 bases, J lost 3 bases, and 18 bases stayed unmatched. Germline assignment: CDR1 GTSNPN and CDR2 SVGIG (reference sequence). The CDR3 DNA sequence: TGTGCCATGGTACGAGGTACTAGCGGGAGAGGGGGCTACGAGCAGTACTTC. It encodes CAMVRGTSGRGGYEQYF.

The rearrangement uses TRBV7-2 and TRBJ2-7, with D possibly being TRBD2 (5 bases). V lost 3 bases and J lost 1, with 10 bases in between. Germline CDR1 is SGHTA and CDR2 is FQGNSA. The CDR3 extends over 14 amino acids. The CDR3 loop is CASSFFEGSYEQYF. CDR3 in DNA: TGTGCCAGCAGCTTTTTCGAGGGATCCTACGAGCAGTACTTC.

The genes are TRBV7-3 and TRBJ1-1; 7 nucleotides agree with TRBD1. The germline gives CDR1 SGHTA, CDR2 FQGTGA. The CDR3 spans 14 residues. The V and J ends lost 2 bases and 5 bases, in that order; junction bases with no gene match: 5. CDR3 DNA sequence: TGTGCCAGCAGCTTAGGAGGGGGCCGAACTGAAGCTTTCTTT. It specifies CASSLGGGRTEAFF.

The chain is built from TRBV7-2 and TRBJ1-1; D possibly corresponds to TRBD1 (5 bases). This CDR3 is 15 amino acids long. Germline loops: CDR1 SGHTA, CDR2 FQGNSA. With 3 bases removed from V and 1 base from J, the gap between germline ends came to 12 bases. The CDR3 bases are TGTGCCAGCAGCTTGACAGCTTCTCGGAACACTGAAGCTTTCTTT. This sequence encodes CASSLTASRNTEAFF.

The J gene is TRBJ1-4, the V gene TRBV30; maybe TRBD1 (6 bases). This CDR3 region has 15 residues. Trimming shortened V by 1 base and J by 3 bases, and 12 bases separated the two germline ends. The germline gives CDR1 GTSNPN, CDR2 SVGIG (reference sequence). CDR3 sequence: CAWSAHRVANEKLFF. CDR3 nucleotides: TGTGCCTGGAGTGCCCACAGGGTGGCTAATGAAAAACTGTTTTTT.

The V and J genes are TRBV9 and TRBJ2-1, with D possibly TRBD2 on 6 matching bases. The CDR3 is 16 residues long. Trimming took 3 bases from V and 7 from J, leaving 20 bases between them. CDR1 is SGDLS and CDR2 is YYNGEE in the germline V gene. The CDR3 nucleotides are TGTGCCAGCAGCGACGCCTCGGGACTGAACGGTAATGAGCAGTTCTTC. This translates into CASSDASGLNGNEQFF.

The chain couples TRBV6-1 to TRBJ2-1, with 9 bases lining up with TRBD2. Germline-derived CDR1 and CDR2 are MNHNS and SASEGT. Germline trimming cut 1 base from V and 8 bases from J; bases unmatched to any gene: 15. The CDR3 has 18 amino acids. The CDR3: CASSEESPGTSSADEQFF. DNA of the CDR3: TGTGCCAGCAGTGAAGAGAGTCCCGGGACTAGCTCCGCCGATGAGCAGTTCTTC.

The chain is built from TRBV18 and TRBJ2-7, with a weak D call TRBD2 (5 bases). This CDR3 has 12 amino acids. The germline V gene encodes CDR1 KGHSH and CDR2 LQKENI. V gave up 3 bases and J gave up 5 bases, with 8 bases separating them. The CDR3 region has the DNA TGTGCCAGCTCACCCACGGAGGACGAGCAGTACTTC. It codes for CASSPTEDEQYF.

This chain links TRBV5-1 with TRBJ1-1; 7 positions match TRBD1. CDR1 SGHRS and CDR2 YFSETQ come from the germline V gene. This CDR3 spans 15 amino acids. After removal of 2 bases from V and 1 base from J, the junction contained 5 bases not matched to a gene. The CDR3 spells CASSFEGAGNTEAFF. The CDR3 nucleotides are TGCGCCAGCAGCTTCGAGGGGGCCGGGAACACTGAAGCTTTCTTT. Full variable domain (remainder filled in from reference TRBV5-1 and TRBJ1-1): KAGVTQTPRYLIKTRGQQVTLSCSPISGHRSVSWYQQTPGQGLQFLFEYFSETQRNKGNFPGRFSGRQFSNSRSEMNVSTLELGDSALYLCASSFEGAGNTEAFFGQGTRLTVV.

The chain carries TRBV2 and TRBJ2-1; D call uncertain. The V and J ends lost 8 bases and 4 bases respectively, with 9 bases between them. The CDR3 is 12 amino acids. Looked up from germline, CDR1 is SNHLY and CDR2 is FYNNEI. The CDR3 DNA reads TGTGCCAGCGGTTTGCAGTACAATGAGCAGTTCTTC. Protein sequence: CASGLQYNEQFF.

The CDR3 sequence is CASSFGPGGSGYTF. CDR3 nucleotides: TGCGCCAGCAGCTTTGGGCCAGGGGGGAGTGGCTACACCTTC. The V call is TRBV5-1, the J call TRBJ1-2; 7 bases match TRBD1. The ends lost 2 bases at V and 7 bases at J; junction bases unmatched: 8. CDR1 SGHRS and CDR2 YFSETQ come from the germline V gene. This CDR3 contains 14 residues.

In this sample, this clone turned up once. The chain joins TRBV7-3 to TRBJ2-1, with 10 bases identical to TRBD2. J gave up 2 bases and V 5 bases, and 6 bases lay outside the gene matches. CDR1 and CDR2 (germline): SGHTA, FQGTGA. The CDR3 is made up of 16 amino acids. CDR3 DNA: TGTGCCAGCAGCCCCCGACTAGCGGGCCCCTACAATGAGCAGTTCTTC. Protein sequence: CASSPRLAGPYNEQFF.

The chain carries TRBV5-1 and TRBJ1-1; TRBD1 agrees at 10 bases. CDR1 and CDR2 (germline): SGHRS, YFSETQ. The trim removed 3 bases at V and 4 bases at J, leaving 3 bases unmatched. The CDR3 runs to 14 residues. The DNA for the CDR3 is TGCGCCAGCAGCTCGGGACAGGGGAGCACTGAAGCTTTCTTT. As protein: CASSSGQGSTEAFF.

V and J are TRBV7-2 and TRBJ2-5, with 11 bases matching TRBD2. J gave up 7 bases and V 5 bases, and 15 bases lay outside the gene matches. Germline CDR1 SGHTA, CDR2 FQGNSA. The CDR3 is made up of 17 amino acids. The CDR3 loop is CASSPPTSGGPGWTQYF. As DNA, the CDR3 is TGTGCCAGCAGCCCACCAACTAGCGGGGGCCCCGGGTGGACCCAGTACTTC.

V and J are TRBV30 and TRBJ1-2; TRBD1 agrees at 7 bases. V gave up 5 bases and J gave up 1 base; unmatched junction bases: 4. CDR1 is GTSNPN and CDR2 is SVGIG in the germline V gene (reference sequence). The CDR3 loop spans 13 amino acids. CDR3 nucleotide sequence: TGTGCCTGGGAGACAGGGTTTAACTATGGCTACACCTTC. This gives the protein CAWETGFNYGYTF.